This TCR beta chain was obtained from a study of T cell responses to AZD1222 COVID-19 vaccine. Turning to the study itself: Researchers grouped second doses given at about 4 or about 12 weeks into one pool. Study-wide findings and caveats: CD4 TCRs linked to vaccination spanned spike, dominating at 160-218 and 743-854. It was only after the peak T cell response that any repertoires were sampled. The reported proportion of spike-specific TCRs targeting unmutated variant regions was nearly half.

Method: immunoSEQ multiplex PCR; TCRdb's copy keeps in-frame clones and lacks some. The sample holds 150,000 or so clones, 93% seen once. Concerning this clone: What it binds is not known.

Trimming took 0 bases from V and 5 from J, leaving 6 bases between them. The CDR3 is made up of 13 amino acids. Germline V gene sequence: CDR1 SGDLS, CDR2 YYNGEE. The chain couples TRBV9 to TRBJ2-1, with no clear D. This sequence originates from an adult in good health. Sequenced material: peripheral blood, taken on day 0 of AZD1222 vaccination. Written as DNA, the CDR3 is TGTGCCAGCAGCGTAGATACTAACAATGAGCAGTTCTTC. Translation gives CASSVDTNNEQFF.